The rows below give T cell receptor beta chains drawn from one sample of a study of chemoradiotherapy in HPV16-positive cancers. The repertoire was sequenced with immunoSEQ multiplex PCR; TCRdb's copy has only in-frame clones and lacks some. The sample has roughly 25,000 clones, more than 85% seen once; the top ten hold roughly 5%. The sample here was blood, taken from a patient who underwent chemoradiotherapy. Source of these receptors: a human donor with HPV-associated anogenital cancer. The CDR3 runs from the conserved cysteine through the conserved F or W. Each record gives: clone size, D gene, J gene, V gene, CDR3 protein, CDR3 DNA. The D gene is left open where the match is weak. Clone sizes are given selectively: once, few, many, or a class where the clone is expanded.

clone_size: NA; d_call: TRBD1; j_call: TRBJ1-4; v_call: TRBV7-2; cdr3_aa: CASSLVGQGREKLFF; cdr3_nt: TGTGCCAGCAGCTTAGTGGGACAGGGAAGGGAAAAACTGTTTTTT
clone_size: NA; d_call: NA; j_call: TRBJ1-2; v_call: TRBV7-2; cdr3_aa: CASSLGTSNYGYTF; cdr3_nt: TGTGCCAGCAGCTTAGGCACCTCTAACTATGGCTACACCTTC
clone_size: NA; d_call: TRBD1; j_call: TRBJ1-1; v_call: TRBV25-1; cdr3_aa: CASSPLGQGVSDTEAFF; cdr3_nt: TGTGCCAGCAGTCCCCTTGGACAGGGGGTCTCTGACACTGAAGCTTTCTTT
clone_size: NA; d_call: NA; j_call: TRBJ1-3; v_call: TRBV5-4; cdr3_aa: CASSPGPLDGNTIYF; cdr3_nt: TGTGCCAGCAGCCCAGGACCCTTGGACGGAAACACCATATATTTT
clone_size: NA; d_call: NA; j_call: TRBJ1-2; v_call: TRBV14; cdr3_aa: CASSPQTDYGYTF; cdr3_nt: TGTGCCAGCAGCCCCCAGACGGACTATGGCTACACCTTC
clone_size: NA; d_call: TRBD2; j_call: TRBJ2-2; v_call: TRBV4-1; cdr3_aa: CASSRSGGTTGELFF; cdr3_nt: TGCGCCAGCAGCCGTAGCGGGGGGACCACCGGGGAGCTGTTTTTT
clone_size: NA; d_call: NA; j_call: TRBJ2-5; v_call: TRBV7-2; cdr3_aa: CASSSGVVETQYF; cdr3_nt: TGTGCCAGCAGCTCTGGAGTAGTGGAGACCCAGTACTTC
clone_size: NA; d_call: NA; j_call: TRBJ2-7; v_call: TRBV29-1; cdr3_aa: CSAGGVDRRLYEQYF; cdr3_nt: TGCAGCGCAGGGGGGGTAGACAGGAGGCTATACGAGCAGTACTTC
clone_size: NA; d_call: NA; j_call: TRBJ1-4; v_call: TRBV25-1; cdr3_aa: CASSPQGATNEKLFF; cdr3_nt: TGTGCCAGCAGTCCGCAGGGAGCAACTAATGAAAAACTGTTTTTT
clone_size: once; d_call: TRBD1; j_call: TRBJ2-1; v_call: TRBV13; cdr3_aa: CASSLGWTGKNEQFF; cdr3_nt: TGTGCCAGCAGCTTAGGATGGACAGGGAAAAATGAGCAGTTCTTC
clone_size: NA; d_call: TRBD2; j_call: TRBJ2-7; v_call: TRBV30; cdr3_aa: CAWNGRGGYEQYF; cdr3_nt: TGTGCCTGGAATGGGCGGGGGGGCTACGAGCAGTACTTC
clone_size: NA; d_call: NA; j_call: TRBJ2-2; v_call: TRBV10-1; cdr3_aa: CASKPGGQTGELFF; cdr3_nt: TGCGCCAGCAAACCCGGGGGGCAAACCGGGGAGCTGTTTTTT
clone_size: NA; d_call: NA; j_call: TRBJ1-1; v_call: TRBV29-1; cdr3_aa: CSTPPRGKAEAFF; cdr3_nt: TGCAGCACTCCCCCTAGGGGAAAAGCTGAAGCTTTCTTT
clone_size: NA; d_call: TRBD1; j_call: TRBJ1-5; v_call: TRBV6-1; cdr3_aa: CASSAGQGGGQPQHF; cdr3_nt: TGTGCCAGCAGTGCAGGACAGGGGGGCGGTCAGCCCCAGCATTTT
clone_size: NA; d_call: TRBD2; j_call: TRBJ2-1; v_call: TRBV7-3; cdr3_aa: CASSSESGRRNEQFF; cdr3_nt: TGTGCCAGCAGCTCCGAAAGCGGGAGGAGGAATGAGCAGTTCTTC
clone_size: NA; d_call: NA; j_call: TRBJ2-2; v_call: TRBV5-1; cdr3_aa: CASSRTAGPNTGELFF; cdr3_nt: TGCGCCAGCAGCCGCACGGCGGGACCTAACACCGGGGAGCTGTTTTTT
clone_size: NA; d_call: NA; j_call: TRBJ2-2; v_call: TRBV7-2; cdr3_aa: CASSSRGAGDTGELFF; cdr3_nt: TGTGCCAGCAGCTCACGTGGGGCAGGGGACACCGGGGAGCTGTTTTTT
clone_size: NA; d_call: NA; j_call: TRBJ1-4; v_call: TRBV11-2; cdr3_aa: CASSLDRGSEKLFF; cdr3_nt: TGTGCCAGCAGCTTAGATCGAGGGTCCGAAAAACTGTTTTTT
clone_size: NA; d_call: TRBD2; j_call: TRBJ2-5; v_call: TRBV6-1; cdr3_aa: CASSELAGGQETQYF; cdr3_nt: TGTGCCAGCAGTGAACTAGCGGGGGGCCAAGAGACCCAGTACTTC
clone_size: once; d_call: TRBD1; j_call: TRBJ2-7; v_call: TRBV6-5; cdr3_aa: CASSPDRAYEQYF; cdr3_nt: TGTGCCAGCAGCCCGGACAGGGCCTACGAGCAGTACTTC
clone_size: NA; d_call: TRBD2; j_call: TRBJ2-7; v_call: TRBV19; cdr3_aa: CASSIGGRARDEQYF; cdr3_nt: TGTGCCAGTAGTATAGGAGGGAGGGCCAGGGACGAGCAGTACTTC
clone_size: NA; d_call: NA; j_call: TRBJ1-2; v_call: TRBV15; cdr3_aa: CATSRGTSSYGYTF; cdr3_nt: TGTGCCACCAGCAGAGGGACTTCTAGCTATGGCTACACCTTC
clone_size: NA; d_call: NA; j_call: TRBJ2-5; v_call: TRBV6-1; cdr3_aa: CASSNKETQYF; cdr3_nt: TGTGCCAGCAGCAATAAAGAGACCCAGTACTTC
clone_size: NA; d_call: NA; j_call: TRBJ2-1; v_call: TRBV5-5; cdr3_aa: CASKRLTDGQFF; cdr3_nt: TGTGCCAGCAAAAGATTGACTGATGGGCAGTTCTTC
clone_size: NA; d_call: TRBD1; j_call: TRBJ1-5; v_call: TRBV6-4; cdr3_aa: CPNRGPSNQPQHF; cdr3_nt: TGTCCAAACAGGGGGCCAAGCAATCAGCCCCAGCATTTT
clone_size: NA; d_call: TRBD2; j_call: TRBJ2-1; v_call: TRBV19; cdr3_aa: CASSKGLGLAGDNEQFF; cdr3_nt: TGTGCCAGTAGCAAGGGTCTAGGGCTAGCGGGAGACAATGAGCAGTTCTTC
clone_size: NA; d_call: TRBD1; j_call: TRBJ2-2; v_call: TRBV5-5; cdr3_aa: CASSRQGVTGELFF; cdr3_nt: TGTGCCAGCAGCCGACAGGGCGTCACCGGGGAGCTGTTTTTT
clone_size: NA; d_call: TRBD1; j_call: TRBJ1-5; v_call: TRBV6-5; cdr3_aa: CASSSRQGARNQPQHF; cdr3_nt: TGTGCCAGCAGTTCCCGACAGGGGGCGCGCAATCAGCCCCAGCATTTT
clone_size: NA; d_call: TRBD2; j_call: TRBJ2-3; v_call: TRBV27; cdr3_aa: CASSLSSGVLVTDTQYF; cdr3_nt: TGTGCCAGCAGTTTATCGAGCGGGGTACTAGTAACAGATACGCAGTATTTT